These 30 T cell receptor beta chains originate from one sample sequenced in a study of CD8 T cells in ankylosing spondylitis (dated by TCRdb to the late 2010s). The library relied on 5' RACE. The instrument was an Illumina HiSeq 2500. TCRdb itself trimmed the public reads at Q25 with fastp, ran MiXCR and retained productive beta chains. CDR3 protein duplicates are merged, each entry listing the most common genes and DNA. The sample table holds a few hundred thousand distinct CDR3 sequences, of which roughly 18% were seen once. The ten top clones hold about a third of the sample. Input material: blood, either unsorted or a sorted T cell fraction (not recorded which). Receptors were obtained from a male donor with ankylosing spondylitis or in good health (not recorded which).

The V gene is TRBV7-9, the J gene TRBJ1-4; 8 bases fit TRBD1. The length of the CDR3 is 14 residues. Looked up from germline, CDR1 is SEHNR and CDR2 is FQNEAQ (reference sequence). Trimming at V came to 3 bases and at J to 8 bases, leaving 5 bases not matched to a gene. The CDR3 protein is CASSFGTGGEKLFF. CDR3 sequence (DNA): TGTGCCAGCAGCTTCGGGACAGGTGGCGAAAAACTGTTTTTT.

V is TRBV3-1 and J is TRBJ2-2; D is undetermined. CDR3 size: 13 residues. Trimming shortened V by 5 bases and J by 3 bases, and 7 bases separated the two germline ends. In germline, CDR1 is LGHDT, CDR2 YNNKEL (reference sequence). Written as DNA, the CDR3 is TGTGCCAGCAGCGAACCTTACACCGGGGAGCTGTTTTTT. Amino acid sequence: CASSEPYTGELFF.

The chain is built from TRBV11-2 and TRBJ2-2, with 9 positions matching TRBD1. The CDR3 runs 17 residues. Germline CDR1 and CDR2: SGHAT and FQNNGV. Trimming removed 5 bases from V and 3 bases from J; junction bases left unmatched: 10. The CDR3 DNA sequence: TGTGCCAGCAGCCAAACGACGGGACAGGGTCACACCGGGGAGCTGTTTTTT. This encodes CASSQTTGQGHTGELFF.

This clonotype has just a few counts. The rearrangement joins TRBV5-1 to TRBJ2-1; maybe TRBD1 (6 bases). The germline gives CDR1 SGHRS, CDR2 YFSETQ. The CDR3 loop spans 17 amino acids. V was shortened by 4 bases and J by 0 bases, with 17 bases between the two germline ends. This CDR3 is CASSGGLGVGSYNEQFF. CDR3 nucleotide sequence: TGCGCCAGCAGCGGGGGCCTTGGGGTCGGCTCCTACAATGAGCAGTTCTTC.

This clonotype was detected only a few times. The CDR3 DNA reads as TGCGCCAGCAGCCAAGTAGGCGGGGAGTCCTACAATGAGCAGTTCTTC. This codes for CASSQVGGESYNEQFF. The chain recombines TRBV4-1 with TRBJ2-1, with a weak D call TRBD2 (6 bases). V lost 1 base, J lost 1 base, and 11 bases lay in between. The CDR3 is made up of 16 amino acids. Germline CDR1 and CDR2: MGHRA and YSYEKL.

This clonotype has more than one count but fewer than ten. The J gene is TRBJ2-1, the V gene TRBV28, with D possibly TRBD2 on 5 matching bases. Germline CDR1 is MDHEN and CDR2 is SYDVKM. V was pared by 4 bases and J by 8 bases, with 18 bases between. This CDR3 has 15 amino acids. The CDR3, as DNA: TGTGCCAGCAGTTCCCACCTATTCCGGGGAGATGAGCAGTTCTTC. This gives the protein CASSSHLFRGDEQFF. The complete variable domain, with remaining parts taken from reference TRBV28 and TRBJ2-1, reads DVKVTQSSRYLVKRTGEKVFLECVQDMDHENMFWYRQDPGLGLRLIYFSYDVKMKEKGDIPEGYSVSREKKERFSLILESASTNQTSMYLCASSSHLFRGDEQFFGPGTRLTVL.

V and J are TRBV5-1 and TRBJ2-2; D not certain. Trimming removed 1 base from V and 0 bases from J, with 7 bases in between. Germline lookup yields CDR1 SGHRS and CDR2 YFSETQ. The CDR3 has 15 residues. The CDR3 sequence: CASSLLIANTGELFF. The DNA of the CDR3 is TGCGCCAGCAGCTTGTTGATAGCGAACACCGGGGAGCTGTTTTTT.

The rearrangement joins TRBV25-1 to TRBJ2-1; 8 bases agree with TRBD2. V trimming: 4 bases; J trimming: 16 bases; junction bases outside the gene matches: 6. This CDR3 region has 11 residues. CDR1 MGHDK and CDR2 SYGVNS come from the germline V gene. The CDR3 loop reads CASSGSGSEFF. CDR3 sequence (DNA): TGTGCCAGCAGTGGAAGCGGGAGCGAATTCTTC. The variable domain in full, with the rest retrieved from reference TRBV25-1 and TRBJ2-1, is EADIYQTPRYLVIGTGKKITLECSQTMGHDKMYWYQQDPGMELHLIHYSYGVNSTEKGDLSSESTVSRIRTEHFPLTLESARPSHTSQYLCASSGSGSEFFGPGTRLTVL.

The rearrangement links TRBV11-1 to TRBJ2-5, with D possibly TRBD1 on 6 matching bases. CDR3 length: 18 amino acids. V lost 0 bases, J lost 0 bases, and 17 bases lay in between. Germline V gene sequence: CDR1 SGHAT, CDR2 FQDESV (reference sequence). The CDR3 region is CASSLASGGQQYQETQYF. CDR3 sequence (DNA): TGTGCCAGCAGCTTAGCGTCGGGTGGACAGCAGTACCAAGAGACCCAGTACTTC. The whole variable domain, filled in from reference TRBV11-1 and TRBJ2-5, reads EAEVAQSPRYKITEKSQAVAFWCDPISGHATLYWYRQILGQGPELLVQFQDESVVDDSQLPKDRFSAERLKGVDSTLKIQPAELGDSAMYLCASSLASGGQQYQETQYFGPGTRLLVL.

The chain links TRBV9 to TRBJ2-1; the D gene is possibly TRBD1 (6 bases). Trimming took off 4 bases at V and 6 bases at J, with 20 bases between the two ends. This CDR3 has 16 amino acids. Per germline, CDR1 SGDLS and CDR2 YYNGEE. The CDR3 protein is CASSPSGASGVNEQFF. The DNA for the CDR3 is TGTGCCAGCAGCCCCAGTGGAGCTTCAGGGGTCAATGAGCAGTTCTTC.

This clonotype was observed a few times. This rearrangement joins TRBV20-1 to TRBJ2-1; a weak D match, TRBD2 (7 bases). The CDR3 sequence is 14 residues long. Germline CDR1 is DFQATT and CDR2 is SNEGSKA (reference sequence). V lost 7 bases and J 7 bases, leaving 20 bases between the germline ends. CDR3 nucleotide sequence: TGCAGTGGTATAGGGAGGGGGGATTGGAATGAGCAGTTCTTC. Translating gives CSGIGRGDWNEQFF.

This clonotype was counted only a few times. The DNA for the CDR3 is TGTGCCAGCAGTTTGGTGGCGGCCCACTACAATGAGCAGTTCTTC. The encoded protein is CASSLVAAHYNEQFF. The chain carries TRBV12-3 or TRBV12-4 and TRBJ2-1, with D unresolved. With 3 bases removed from V and 3 bases from J, the gap between germline ends came to 12 bases. This CDR3 region has 15 residues.

This clonotype was counted at least ten times. The CDR3 here is CASSVDGRGQETQYF. The CDR3 nucleotides read TGTGCCAGCAGCGTAGACGGCAGGGGGCAAGAGACCCAGTACTTC. J is TRBJ2-5 and V is TRBV9; 7 bases match TRBD1. V lost 0 bases and J lost 2; bases outside the gene matches: 4. This CDR3 region has 15 residues. The germline gives CDR1 SGDLS, CDR2 YYNGEE.

The chain carries TRBV4-1 and TRBJ1-3; no clear D. The V end was cut by 2 bases, the J end by 14 bases, with 16 bases between. Germline V gives CDR1 MGHRA, CDR2 YSYEKL. This CDR3 comprises 13 residues. This CDR3 is CASSQPTMTDLYF. CDR3 in DNA: TGCGCCAGCAGCCAACCAACCATGACCGATCTATATTTT.

The chain uses TRBV5-6 and TRBJ1-5; TRBD1 is a possible D gene (5 bases). Between the trimmed V and J ends, which lost 6 bases and 5 bases, there was a span of 12 bases. The V gene's germline CDR1 is SGHDT and CDR2 YYEEEE. The CDR3 spans 13 residues. CDR3 sequence reads: CASTLGGYQPQHF. The CDR3, as DNA: TGTGCCAGCACCCTGGGGGGATATCAGCCCCAGCATTTT.

In its sample, this clonotype was seen a few times. The chain combines TRBV6-1 with TRBJ2-5; 9 positions agree with TRBD2. The junction had 7 bases not matched to a gene; V was cut back by 4 bases and J by 4 bases. CDR3 length equals 15 residues. Per the germline V gene, CDR1 is MNHNS and CDR2 is SASEGT. The CDR3 DNA is TGTGCCAGCAGTGGAGCGGGAGGAAAAGGAGAGACCCAGTACTTC. Residues: CASSGAGGKGETQYF.

The J gene is TRBJ2-2, the V gene TRBV7-6; the D gene is possibly TRBD2 (6 bases). The germline gives CDR1 SGHVS, CDR2 FNYEAQ. The CDR3 length is 16 residues. Trimming left V 3 bases short and J 1 base short, with 12 bases between. The CDR3 coding sequence is TGTGCCAGCAGCTTGGGTGCGGGGATGAACACCGGGGAGCTGTTTTTT. It codes for CASSLGAGMNTGELFF.

The chain couples TRBV10-3 to TRBJ2-3; D is perhaps TRBD1 or TRBD2 (5 bases each). V lost 8 bases and J 5 bases, leaving 20 bases between the germline ends. Germline assignment: CDR1 ENHRY and CDR2 SYGVKD. CDR3 length equals 15 residues. Here the CDR3 reads CAIDGGERGKDTQYF. In nucleotides, the CDR3 is TGTGCCATCGATGGGGGAGAGAGAGGGAAAGATACGCAGTATTTT.

There are many counts of this clonotype. V usage is TRBV15 and J usage is TRBJ2-7, with unresolved D. The CDR3 is 17 residues long. Germline-derived CDR1 and CDR2 are LNHNV and YYDKDF (reference sequence). Trimming left V 3 bases short and J 0 bases short, with 18 bases between. The CDR3 region is CATSSGLVMGSSYEQYF. CDR3 bases: TGTGCCACCAGCAGCGGCCTCGTGATGGGCAGCTCCTACGAGCAGTACTTC.

In this sample, this clonotype turned up a few times. The chain is built from TRBV4-1 and TRBJ1-5, with unresolved D. In germline, CDR1 is MGHRA, CDR2 YSYEKL. The CDR3 is 14 amino acids. V lost 0 bases to trimming and J lost 4 bases, with 7 bases between them. The CDR3 is CASSQETGNQPQHF. In DNA form, the CDR3 reads TGCGCCAGCAGCCAAGAAACCGGGAATCAGCCCCAGCATTTT.

The chain uses TRBV19 and TRBJ2-1, with 14 nucleotides matching TRBD2. CDR3 length: 20 amino acids. Germline CDR1 is LNHDA and CDR2 is SQIVND (reference sequence). After removal of 4 bases from V and 7 bases from J, the junction contained 18 bases not matched to a gene. The DNA of the CDR3 is TGTGCCAGTAGTAGCGTCTCCGGGACTAGCGGGAGTAATGCGGGAAATGAGCAGTTCTTC. Its translation is CASSSVSGTSGSNAGNEQFF. Looking up the rest from reference TRBV19 and TRBJ2-1 gives the full variable domain: DGGITQSPKYLFRKEGQNVTLSCEQNLNHDAMYWYRQDPGQGLRLIYYSQIVNDFQKGDIAEGYSVSREKKESFPLTVTSAQKNPTAFYLCASSSVSGTSGSNAGNEQFFGPGTRLTVL.

This clonotype was counted only a few times. The rearrangement uses TRBV12-3 or TRBV12-4 and TRBJ2-2; no firm D call. The CDR3 length is 15 residues. V was clipped by 1 base and J by 0 bases, with 6 bases between them. CDR3 nucleotides: TGTGCCAGCAGTTTAGTCCAGACGAACACCGGGGAGCTGTTTTTT. It encodes CASSLVQTNTGELFF.

This clonotype was picked up a small number of times. V usage is TRBV20-1 and J usage is TRBJ2-4; D perhaps matches TRBD1 (5 bases). The CDR3 has 13 residues. The ends were cut back, 3 bases at V and 3 bases at J, with 9 bases in the middle. Germline lookup yields CDR1 DFQATT and CDR2 SNEGSKA (reference sequence). As DNA, the CDR3 is TGCAGTGCTAGTTCCAGGGACAAAAACATTCAGTACTTC. Its protein product is CSASSRDKNIQYF.

Comments on this clonotype: The junction does not match germline at one end; this may be a read error. This chain links TRBV6-2 or TRBV6-3 with TRBJ2-5; possibly TRBD1 or TRBD2 for D (6 bases each). The CDR3 sequence is 16 residues long. Germline V gene sequence: CDR1 MNHEY, CDR2 SVGEGT. The CDR3 region is CASSYGEDSLQETQYF. CDR3 DNA: TGTGCCAGCAGTTACGGGGAGGACAGCCTACAAGAGACCCAGTATTTC.

This clonotype turned up a few times. The J gene is TRBJ2-7, the V gene TRBV20-1, with 9 bases that match TRBD2. The CDR3 is 13 residues long. From germline, CDR1 is DFQATT and CDR2 SNEGSKA (reference sequence). With V trimmed by 6 bases and J by 4 bases, 7 bases remained unmatched. The chain's CDR3 is CSARTSASYEQYF. The CDR3 nucleotides read TGCAGTGCGCGGACTAGCGCGTCGTACGAGCAGTACTTC.

This clonotype was recorded many times. The rearrangement uses TRBV4-1 and TRBJ2-1; 8 bases fit TRBD1. Per germline, CDR1 MGHRA and CDR2 YSYEKL. V trimming: 0 bases; J trimming: 6 bases; junction bases outside the gene matches: 7. The CDR3 has 16 amino acids. This CDR3 is CASSQDRGTGLNEQFF. The CDR3 DNA is TGCGCCAGCAGCCAAGATCGCGGGACAGGCCTCAATGAGCAGTTCTTC.

This clonotype has a handful of counts. This chain links TRBV7-9 with TRBJ2-2, with 7 bases identical to TRBD2. The CDR3 length is 15 residues. With V trimmed by 5 bases and J by 2 bases, 5 bases remained unmatched. The germline V gene encodes CDR1 SEHNR and CDR2 FQNEAQ (reference sequence). The CDR3 spells CASSPTSLNTGELFF. CDR3 sequence (DNA): TGTGCCAGCAGCCCGACTAGCTTAAACACCGGGGAGCTGTTTTTT.

This clonotype was counted ten times or more. The chain recombines TRBV12-3 or TRBV12-4 with TRBJ2-2, with 7 bases that match TRBD1. The J segment lost 4 bases and the V segment lost 6 bases, leaving 8 bases of the junction unmatched. CDR3 size: 15 residues. This CDR3 reads CASSPTGAGTGELFF. The CDR3 region has the DNA TGTGCCAGCAGCCCAACAGGGGCGGGCACCGGGGAGCTGTTTTTT.

This chain joins TRBV7-2 and TRBJ2-1; 7 bases map to TRBD1. This CDR3 has 14 amino acids. V was clipped by 0 bases and J by 7 bases; unmatched bases: 3. Germline CDR1 reads SGHTA; CDR2 reads FQGNSA. CDR3 sequence reads: CASSLAAGGNEQFF. Here the CDR3 DNA reads TGTGCCAGCAGCTTAGCGGCAGGGGGTAATGAGCAGTTCTTC.

This clonotype showed up just a few times. The V gene is TRBV29-1, the J gene TRBJ2-5; D ambiguous. The CDR3 has 11 amino acids. V was pared by 8 bases and J by 5 bases, with 12 bases between. Germline V gene sequence: CDR1 SQVTM, CDR2 ANQGSEA. CDR3 sequence: CSCDRSETQYF. The CDR3 DNA is TGCAGCTGCGATCGGTCCGAGACCCAGTACTTC.